A selection of T cell receptor beta chains follows, all from one sample in a study of T cells after yellow fever vaccination. TCRdb ran MiXCR on the 5' RACE reads and lists one entry per CDR3 protein. Of about 350,000 distinct CDR3 sequences listed, about 7.8% are singletons. The source was PBMCs, collected about 41 days after the first yellow fever vaccination. The source of these receptors is a man between 18 and 29 years old who received the YFV17D yellow fever vaccine. CDR3s include the opening cysteine and the closing phenylalanine or tryptophan. The D gene is left open where the match is weak. Some rows mark clone size as missing; the rest say once, few, many or name a class of expanded clone.

d_gene | v_gene | len | abundance | CDR3aa
TRBD1 | TRBV24-1 | 13 | few | CATSESGQVEQFF
. | TRBV5-1 | 16 | many | CASRPTGDTSYNEQFF
. | TRBV6-1 | 13 | many | CASSDQGTDTQYF
. | TRBV6-1 | 15 | many | CASSQQGINYNEQFF
TRBD1 | TRBV10-3 | 14 | . | CAISEQGAYDEQYF
. | TRBV12-3/TRBV12-4 | 15 | . | CASSLGTFQADTQYF
. | TRBV10-3 | 13 | . | CAINGATYNEQFF
. | TRBV20-1 | 12 | few | CSAGAGLGPQHF
TRBD1 | TRBV5-1 | 15 | few | CASSPRDRGLSEQFF
. | TRBV15 | 14 | few | CATSRARAGTEAFF
. | TRBV5-1 | 16 | . | CASSLAETRSTGELFF
TRBD1 | TRBV15 | 16 | many | CATSSRTGTTKNIQYF
. | TRBV6-5 | 13 | . | CASSYRGPNEQFF
. | TRBV5-5 | 15 | few | CASSLSRYLTDTQYF
. | TRBV9 | 15 | . | CASTLGGGITDTQYF
. | TRBV15 | 14 | few | CATSREAAREKLFF
. | TRBV19 | 15 | few | CASRISGARNQPQHF
TRBD2 | TRBV23-1 | 16 | . | CASSQSPLAGANEQFF
. | TRBV5-1 | 14 | few | CASSLVQQTGELFF
. | TRBV12-3/TRBV12-4 | 13 | many | CASSLGVTDTQYF
. | TRBV5-1 | 14 | many | CASSPPGGGNEQFF
. | TRBV10-3 | 18 | . | CAISEIGRSPPSTDTQYF
. | TRBV5-4 | 18 | few | CASSGGAGSTLLNSPLHF
. | TRBV14 | 15 | . | CASSQVYGVRTEAFF
TRBD2 | TRBV2 | 12 | few | CARTSGEETQYF
TRBD1 | TRBV11-2 | 14 | few | CASSLRTGWYEQYF
TRBD2 | TRBV3-1 | 15 | few | CASSPKLAAYNEQFF
TRBD2 | TRBV5-1 | 14 | . | CASSLDGGGDTQYF
. | TRBV24-1 | 13 | few | CATSETNNYGYTF
. | TRBV7-9 | 14 | . | CAKEGSPFTGELFF
TRBD1 | TRBV7-9 | 13 | . | CASSFRQGSPQYF
. | TRBV5-1 | 17 | few | CASSLPSGGPSTDTQYF
TRBD1 | TRBV5-4 | 15 | many | CASSLDRAKYNEQFF
TRBD1 | TRBV19 | 14 | . | CASSRGTVNQPQHF
TRBD2 | TRBV5-4 | 15 | . | CASSRLLAVQETQYF
. | TRBV7-2 | 15 | few | CASTPQGGIRGTQYF
. | TRBV7-9 | 17 | few | CASSSPVSDSEYNEQFF
. | TRBV12-3/TRBV12-4 | 16 | few | CASSLTGASSNYGYTF
. | TRBV7-2 | 16 | . | CASTNTGSSSGNTIYF
. | TRBV5-1 | 14 | few | CASSLDPLAGELFF
. | TRBV3-1 | 12 | few | CASSQDVGNQYF
TRBD1 | TRBV4-1 | 14 | few | CASSPGTGGAGYTF
TRBD1 | TRBV29-1 | 14 | few | CSVSWAGGNSPLHF
TRBD2 | TRBV24-1 | 17 | . | CATSDIPTSGSTDTQYF
. | TRBV7-6 | 16 | few | CASSDLHSITVETQYF
. | TRBV7-9 | 16 | few | CASSLDWVSSYNEQFF
. | TRBV7-9 | 13 | . | CASSFGVAGELFF
TRBD2 | TRBV7-9 | 17 | few | CASSLAGDSGGSDTQYF
TRBD1 | TRBV7-3 | 13 | . | CASSPGQGHEQYF
. | TRBV20-1 | 11 | . | CSAMDQKTQYF
TRBD2 | TRBV11-2 | 17 | few | CASSLRVAGAPRNEQFF
TRBD2 | TRBV27 | 15 | few | CASSLSGGAGGELFF
TRBD1 | TRBV6-1 | 13 | . | CASSRDRGHGYTF
. | TRBV7-9 | 16 | few | CASSPHEAGHNKPQHF
. | TRBV12-3/TRBV12-4 | 13 | many | CASSFSQGNGYTF
. | TRBV7-2 | 15 | many | CASSLLIRGWDEQFF
. | TRBV20-1 | 15 | . | CSARQVISSYNEQFF